Below, 30 T cell receptor beta chains from the same sample are listed, as sequenced in a study of T cell repertoires in cytomegalovirus infection. TCRdb processed the reads anew with MiXCR; each CDR3 protein has one entry. The sample has hundreds of thousands of distinct CDR3 sequences; less than 20% are singletons. Source material: PBMCs. The source of these receptors is a human donor in good health (CMV status not recorded). Some clones in this sample may be carry-over from other donors' samples.

The chain links TRBV7-2 to TRBJ2-2; 12 bases are a match to TRBD2. The CDR3 sequence is 16 residues long. The ends lost 4 bases at V and 6 bases at J; junction bases unmatched: 6. From germline, CDR1 is SGHTA and CDR2 FQGNSA. CDR3 in DNA: TGTGCCAGCAGCTCAAGACTAGCGGGAGATCCCGGGGAGCTGTTTTTT. Encoded protein: CASSSRLAGDPGELFF.

There are many counts of this clonotype. The chain recombines TRBV7-2 with TRBJ2-3; D might be TRBD2 (6 bases). Germline V gene sequence: CDR1 SGHTA, CDR2 FQGNSA. This CDR3 region has 15 residues. V was shortened by 1 base and J by 4 bases, with 12 bases between the two germline ends. CDR3 bases: TGTGCCAGCAGCTTAGGGAGCGGGTTGGCAGATACGCAGTATTTT. Encoded protein: CASSLGSGLADTQYF.

The sample holds a few counts of this clonotype. The chain has TRBV6-5 and TRBJ1-6, with TRBD1 matching over 9 bases. CDR1 is MNHEY and CDR2 is SVGAGI in the germline V gene. The V segment lost 7 bases and the J segment 5 bases; nucleotides outside the gene matches: 9. This CDR3 has 16 amino acids. The CDR3 region is CASTAGQGLNNSPLHF. CDR3 sequence (DNA): TGTGCCAGCACCGCGGGACAGGGTTTAAATAATTCACCCCTCCACTTT.

This clonotype was observed a handful of times. The genes are TRBV4-1 and TRBJ1-3, with 7 bases identical to TRBD1. The CDR3 is made up of 18 amino acids. Unmatched junction bases numbered 14, after V lost 2 bases and J lost 4 bases. Germline V CDR1 and CDR2: MGHRA, YSYEKL. CDR3 amino acids: CASSQPPGAQGSGNTIYF. The CDR3, as DNA: TGCGCCAGCAGCCAACCCCCCGGGGCACAGGGGTCCGGAAACACCATATATTTT.

This clonotype was seen repeatedly, ten times or more. The V call is TRBV11-3, the J call TRBJ2-1; 7 bases are a match to TRBD2. V shed 5 bases, J shed 3 bases, and the junction held 7 bases outside the gene matches. The germline V gene has CDR1 SGHNT and CDR2 YENEEA. The CDR3 consists of 15 residues. The CDR3 spells CASSRRGSGYNEQFF. The CDR3 DNA reads TGTGCCAGCAGCCGACGCGGGAGTGGCTACAATGAGCAGTTCTTC.

This clonotype has at least ten counts. The rearrangement links TRBV12-3 or TRBV12-4 to TRBJ1-1; D not resolved. The CDR3 runs 13 residues. Trimming cost V 5 bases and J 4 bases, with 11 bases left between them. The CDR3 sequence is CASSSQMGTEAFF. CDR3 sequence (DNA): TGTGCCAGCAGTAGTCAGATGGGCACTGAAGCTTTCTTT.

The V call is TRBV7-9, the J call TRBJ2-4, with 8 bases identical to TRBD1. CDR3 length: 18 residues. V lost 4 bases to trimming and J lost 5 bases; unmatched junction nucleotides: 16. CDR1 is SEHNR, CDR2 FQNEAQ, per germline (reference sequence). This chain's CDR3 is CASSSRQGSPDRENIQYF. The CDR3 DNA follows: TGTGCCAGCAGCTCGCGACAGGGGAGCCCCGATAGGGAAAACATTCAGTACTTC.

This clonotype was counted only a few times. The chain has TRBV7-6 and TRBJ1-5; TRBD1 is a possible D gene (6 bases). Germline CDR1 reads SGHVS; CDR2 reads FNYEAQ. V was shortened by 4 bases and J by 7 bases, with 17 bases between the two germline ends. The CDR3 runs 15 residues. The CDR3 DNA follows: TGTGCCAGCAGCTCCCAAGGGGGTTTAGGGCAGCCCCAGCATTTT. It translates to CASSSQGGLGQPQHF.

This clonotype has a count of ten or more. The rearrangement uses TRBV7-2 and TRBJ1-3; D gene uncertain. V gave up 2 bases and J gave up 2 bases, with 4 bases separating them. The germline V gene has CDR1 SGHTA and CDR2 FQGNSA. The CDR3 runs 13 residues. CDR3 sequence: CASSLMTGNTIYF. In DNA form, the CDR3 reads TGTGCCAGCAGCTTAATGACTGGAAACACCATATATTTT. The complete variable domain, with remaining parts taken from reference TRBV7-2 and TRBJ1-3, reads GAGVSQSPSNKVTEKGKDVELRCDPISGHTALYWYRQSLGQGLEFLIYFQGNSAPDKSGLPSDRFSAERTGGSVSTLTIQRTQQEDSAVYLCASSLMTGNTIYFGEGSWLTVV.

This clonotype came up many times. This sequence joins TRBV7-2 and TRBJ2-3; D unclear. The CDR3 totals 15 residues. Trimming removed 5 bases from V and 4 bases from J, with 16 bases in between. Per germline, CDR1 SGHTA and CDR2 FQGNSA. CDR3 nucleotides: TGTGCCAGCAGCACGCGCCCAGGCTTGTCAGATACGCAGTATTTT. Amino acid sequence: CASSTRPGLSDTQYF. Using reference TRBV7-2 and TRBJ2-3 for the parts outside the CDR3, the full variable domain is GAGVSQSPSNKVTEKGKDVELRCDPISGHTALYWYRQSLGQGLEFLIYFQGNSAPDKSGLPSDRFSAERTGGSVSTLTIQRTQQEDSAVYLCASSTRPGLSDTQYFGPGTRLTVL.

This clonotype was picked up a small number of times. The genes are TRBV7-2 and TRBJ2-4; TRBD2 might be the D (6 bases). V lost 1 base and J lost 7, with 14 bases in between. The V gene's germline CDR1 is SGHTA and CDR2 FQGNSA. The CDR3 loop spans 15 amino acids. The CDR3 here is CASSLDRGTENIQYF. CDR3 DNA sequence: TGTGCCAGCAGCTTAGATCGCGGGACTGAGAACATTCAGTACTTC.

V gene TRBV10-3 combines with J gene TRBJ1-5; 10 nucleotides line up with TRBD1. V dropped 3 bases and J dropped 6; count of bases not matched to a gene: 11. This CDR3 is 17 amino acids long. Germline values: CDR1 ENHRY, CDR2 SYGVKD. CDR3 nucleotides: TGTGCCATCAGTGATCGGGACAGGGGCGGATTGGGTCAGCCCCAGCATTTT. This gives the protein CAISDRDRGGLGQPQHF.

A few counts support this clonotype. The chain has TRBV5-1 and TRBJ2-7; the match to TRBD1 covers 9 bases. Trimming removed 1 base from V and 3 bases from J; junction bases left unmatched: 11. The germline gives CDR1 SGHRS, CDR2 YFSETQ. CDR3 length equals 17 residues. CDR3: CASSLSDRGRGSYEQYF. Written as DNA, the CDR3 is TGCGCCAGCAGCTTGTCCGACAGGGGGAGGGGGAGCTACGAGCAGTACTTC.

This chain links TRBV27 with TRBJ1-4; tentative D call: TRBD1 (6 bases). Per germline, CDR1 MNHEY and CDR2 SMNVEV (reference sequence). Trimming stripped 3 bases from V and 8 bases from J, with 13 bases between. This CDR3 has 14 residues. CDR3 nucleotide sequence: TGTGCCAGCAGTTTCGACACACAGGGAGAAAAACTGTTTTTT. Its protein is CASSFDTQGEKLFF.

This clonotype was picked up many times. The gene calls are TRBV7-2 and TRBJ2-7; 7 nucleotides line up with TRBD2. CDR1 is SGHTA, CDR2 FQGNSA, per germline. The CDR3 has 15 amino acids. J gave up 2 bases and V 5 bases, and 9 bases lay outside the gene matches. Here the CDR3 reads CASSHNSGVTYEQYF. CDR3 DNA: TGTGCCAGCAGCCATAACAGCGGGGTCACCTACGAGCAGTACTTC.

This chain joins TRBV4-1 and TRBJ2-1, with D tentatively TRBD2 (6 bases). This CDR3 spans 16 amino acids. The V and J ends lost 0 bases and 4 bases respectively, with 13 bases between them. Germline CDR1 is MGHRA and CDR2 is YSYEKL. CDR3 residues: CASSQDPWGRYNEQFF. The CDR3 DNA reads TGCGCCAGCAGCCAAGATCCGTGGGGGAGGTACAATGAGCAGTTCTTC.

This clonotype was seen ten or more times. The rearrangement links TRBV7-2 to TRBJ1-1; possible D gene TRBD1, 5 bases. The CDR3 sequence is 14 residues long. The V gene's germline CDR1 is SGHTA and CDR2 FQGNSA. V was pared by 8 bases and J by 0 bases, with 13 bases between. The CDR3 region is CASLRGSLNTEAFF. CDR3 bases: TGTGCCAGCCTCCGGGGCAGTTTGAACACTGAAGCTTTCTTT.

The V and J genes are TRBV7-9 and TRBJ1-4; unclear D gene. Per germline, CDR1 SEHNR and CDR2 FQNEAQ (reference sequence). The CDR3 runs to 14 residues. Deletions cut 8 bases from V and 4 bases from J, with 14 bases between. The CDR3 sequence: CASSSNGYNEKLFF. The CDR3 nucleotides read TGTGCCAGCTCGAGTAACGGATATAATGAAAAACTGTTTTTT.

The chain combines TRBV2 with TRBJ2-7; TRBD1 agrees at 7 bases. With V trimmed by 4 bases and J by 6 bases, 3 bases remained unmatched. Germline V gives CDR1 SNHLY, CDR2 FYNNEI. The CDR3 extends over 12 amino acids. In DNA form, the CDR3 reads TGTGCCAGCAGTGGACAGGGTCTCGAGCAGTACTTC. The encoded protein is CASSGQGLEQYF.

This clonotype was counted at least ten times. The chain employs TRBV7-2 and TRBJ1-5, with D possibly matching TRBD1 (5 bases). This CDR3 is built from 15 residues. The V and J ends lost 5 bases and 0 bases respectively, with 11 bases between them. The germline V gene has CDR1 SGHTA and CDR2 FQGNSA. CDR3 loop: CASSPDGHSNQPQHF. DNA for the CDR3: TGTGCCAGCAGCCCCGACGGACATAGCAATCAGCCCCAGCATTTT.

The sample holds many counts of this clonotype. The J gene is TRBJ2-3, the V gene TRBV7-2; D is uncertain. Germline-derived CDR1 and CDR2 are SGHTA and FQGNSA. CDR3 length: 14 amino acids. Trimming removed 5 bases at V and 0 bases at J, with 9 bases between. CDR3 loop: CASSPDSSTDTQYF. The CDR3 nucleotides are TGTGCCAGCAGCCCTGACTCTAGCACAGATACGCAGTATTTT.

This clonotype has just a few counts. This chain uses TRBV6-2 or TRBV6-3 with TRBJ2-1; TRBD2 agrees at 8 bases. The length of the CDR3 is 12 residues. Germline V gene sequence: CDR1 MNHEY, CDR2 SVGEGT. The J segment lost 16 bases and the V segment lost 5 bases, leaving 10 bases of the junction unmatched. CDR3 region: CASSQLAGQNFF. As DNA, the CDR3 is TGTGCCAGCAGTCAGCTAGCGGGCCAAAATTTCTTC.

This clonotype was seen repeatedly, ten times or more. The V call is TRBV29-1, the J call TRBJ2-1; possibly TRBD1 or TRBD2 for D (5 bases each). Between the trimmed V and J ends, which lost 6 bases and 5 bases, there was a span of 14 bases. In germline, CDR1 is SQVTM, CDR2 ANQGSEA. The CDR3 runs to 13 residues. As DNA, the CDR3 is TGCAGCGTGGTCAGGGACGGAAACAATGAGCAGTTCTTC. This translates into CSVVRDGNNEQFF.

At least ten counts were recorded for this clonotype. The chain carries TRBV7-2 and TRBJ2-3; D is undetermined. CDR3 length equals 17 residues. The V gene's germline CDR1 is SGHTA and CDR2 FQGNSA. V shed 1 base and J shed 4 bases, with 18 bases lying between them. The CDR3 DNA sequence: TGTGCCAGCAGCTTAGGTGTTCCGGCCTGGCCCGCAGATACGCAGTATTTT. This codes for CASSLGVPAWPADTQYF.

The chain combines TRBV3-1 with TRBJ2-5, with unresolved D. This CDR3 has 13 residues. CDR1 and CDR2 (germline): LGHDT, YNNKEL (reference sequence). V lost 7 bases to trimming and J lost 2 bases, with 11 bases between them. The CDR3 region is CASTPWQQETQYF. CDR3 DNA sequence: TGTGCCAGCACCCCCTGGCAGCAAGAGACCCAGTACTTC.

This clonotype came up many times. The chain recombines TRBV2 with TRBJ2-1, with 11 bases that match TRBD2. Trimming at V came to 6 bases and at J to 7 bases, leaving 8 bases not matched to a gene. The CDR3 runs 15 residues. Germline V gene data show CDR1 as SNHLY and CDR2 as FYNNEI. The CDR3 coding sequence is TGTGCCAGCAGCTTAACTAGCGGGGGAGATAATGAGCAGTTCTTC. Translated: CASSLTSGGDNEQFF.

V usage is TRBV5-6 and J usage is TRBJ1-1, with D unclear. Germline loops: CDR1 SGHDT, CDR2 YYEEEE. The V end lost 4 bases, the J end lost 0 bases, and 13 bases lay between the germline ends. CDR3 length: 15 residues. CDR3 coding DNA: TGTGCCAGCAGCAACTGGGAAAACATGAACACTGAAGCTTTCTTT. It yields the protein CASSNWENMNTEAFF.

This clonotype appeared many times. This rearrangement joins TRBV7-2 to TRBJ2-3; D remains ambiguous. V was shortened by 1 base and J by 2 bases, with 10 bases between the two germline ends. Germline CDR1 is SGHTA and CDR2 is FQGNSA. This CDR3 has 15 amino acids. The CDR3 nucleotides are TGTGCCAGCAGCTTAGGCCAGCCTAACACAGATACGCAGTATTTT. Its translation is CASSLGQPNTDTQYF. Complete variable domain (other parts from reference TRBV7-2 and TRBJ2-3): GAGVSQSPSNKVTEKGKDVELRCDPISGHTALYWYRQSLGQGLEFLIYFQGNSAPDKSGLPSDRFSAERTGGSVSTLTIQRTQQEDSAVYLCASSLGQPNTDTQYFGPGTRLTVL.

V is TRBV7-2 and J is TRBJ2-4; 8 nucleotides match TRBD1. Germline CDR1 reads SGHTA; CDR2 reads FQGNSA. This CDR3 has 16 amino acids. V lost 6 bases, J lost 2 bases, and 9 bases stayed unmatched. Here the CDR3 reads CASRTGTGASKNIQYF. In DNA, the CDR3 is TGTGCCAGCAGGACCGGGACAGGTGCGTCCAAAAACATTCAGTACTTC.

This clonotype was recorded many times. The CDR3 DNA reads as TGTGCCAGCAGTCCTTTCTCCGGGAAGTCTGGAAACACCATATATTTT. Its protein product is CASSPFSGKSGNTIYF. The chain carries TRBV7-2 and TRBJ1-3; D gene unclear. This CDR3 region has 16 residues. Germline V gene sequence: CDR1 SGHTA, CDR2 FQGNSA. Trimming took off 6 bases at V and 1 base at J, with 16 bases between the two ends.